A single T cell receptor (beta chain) is shown here with its context. CDR3 length equals 16 residues. CDR1 and CDR2 (germline): SGHRS, YFSETQ. The V end was cut by 4 bases, the J end by 8 bases, with 21 bases between. A v3.0 immunoSEQ assay was performed at survey level. In sequencing, about 40,000-50,000 T-cell genomes per sample were targeted. This table comes from immunoSEQ multiplex PCR, and its TCRdb copy is limited to in-frame clones, with some not included. The data show 17,000 or so clones, with around four fifths seen just once and less than 15% held by the top ten. Every single participant having HIV got treatment inside the United States. This sample was taken from a study of long-term antiretroviral therapy in people with HIV. Study information: Sampling started about a decade before the 2015 immediate-ART recommendation.

This chain connects TRBV5-1 to TRBJ1-4, with D perhaps TRBD1 (6 bases). The clonotype comes from a woman between 40 and 55 years old with HIV. The sample consisted of unsorted PBMCs, taken about 3.1 years after starting antiretroviral therapy. The chain's CDR3 is CASSLTGTSRLEKLFF. In DNA form, the CDR3 reads TGCGCCAGCAGCCTAACCGGGACATCCCGCTTGGAAAAACTGTTTTTT.